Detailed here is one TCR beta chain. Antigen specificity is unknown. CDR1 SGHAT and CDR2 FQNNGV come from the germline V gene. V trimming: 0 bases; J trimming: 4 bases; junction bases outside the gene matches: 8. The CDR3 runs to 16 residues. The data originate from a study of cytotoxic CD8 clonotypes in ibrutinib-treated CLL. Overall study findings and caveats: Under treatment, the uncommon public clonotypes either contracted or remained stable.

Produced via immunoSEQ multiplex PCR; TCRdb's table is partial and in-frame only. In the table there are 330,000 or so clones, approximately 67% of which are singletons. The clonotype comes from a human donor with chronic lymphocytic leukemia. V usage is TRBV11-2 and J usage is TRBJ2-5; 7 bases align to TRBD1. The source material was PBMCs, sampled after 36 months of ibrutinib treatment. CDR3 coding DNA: TGTGCCAGCAGCTTAGATCTGGTGACAGGGAGAGAGACCCAGTACTTC. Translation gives CASSLDLVTGRETQYF. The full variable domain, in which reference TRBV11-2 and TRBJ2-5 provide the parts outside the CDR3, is EAGVAQSPRYKIIEKRQSVAFWCNPISGHATLYWYQQILGQGPKLLIQFQNNGVVDDSQLPKDRFSAERLKGVDSTLKIQPAKLEDSAVYLCASSLDLVTGRETQYFGPGTRLLVL.